This paragraph reports one TCR beta chain. Its matching antigen is unknown. This sample was included in a study of T cell repertoires and Cas9 in healthy adults. Across the whole study: CD4 and CD8 compartments: SpCas9-reactive T cells profiled for potency, cytotoxicity, lineage.

This CDR3 spans 15 amino acids. V was cut by 2 bases and J by 5 bases, with 13 bases left in between. From germline, CDR1 is MDHEN and CDR2 SYDVKM. Study outcomes and limitations: SpCas9-reactive regulatory T cells reportedly mitigated SpCas9-reactive effector T cells in vitro.

Data came from immunoSEQ multiplex PCR; TCRdb stores just in-frame clones and leaves some out. The sample consists of about 22,000 clones, about 90% of them appearing once. The V call is TRBV28, the J call TRBJ1-3, with TRBD1 as a possible D gene (5 bases). The sample consisted of CD4+ effector T cells (CD127+, CD25-, CD137-, CD154-) from PBMCs; culture status not recorded. The receptor's source is a human donor in good health. CDR3 in amino acids: CASSLGAEGRNTIYF. Here the CDR3 DNA reads TGTGCCAGCAGTTTAGGGGCCGAGGGGAGAAACACCATATATTTT.